This T cell receptor (beta chain) stems from a study of CD8 T cells in Susac syndrome. This clonotype has only a few counts. CD8+ and CD4+ T cells from blood underwent TCR beta sequencing. Negative isolation was used for CD8+ and CD4+ T cells, and FACS enrichment was applied to TEMRA cells. V shed 1 base and J shed 5 bases, with 4 bases lying between them. Germline V gives CDR1 SGHAT, CDR2 FQNNGV. There are 12 residues in the CDR3. When the RNA was reverse transcribed, random hexamers were used with an input of roughly 0.45 to 1 ug. TCRdb reanalysed the immunoSEQ multiplex PCR reads using MiXCR and keeps one entry per CDR3 protein. The repertoire holds around 110,000 distinct CDR3 sequences, with nearly 96% as singletons.

The TCR sequence derives from a human donor with Susac syndrome. The chain is built from TRBV11-2 and TRBJ2-3, with D uncertain. Sample: CD4+ T cells from PBMCs. The CDR3, as DNA: TGTGCCAGCAGCTTAGGCCAAGATACGCAGTATTTT. Protein product: CASSLGQDTQYF.